The present T cell receptor beta chain was sequenced within a study of cytomegalovirus exposure and HLA in healthy donors. To note about this clone: The antigen is undetermined. One end of the junction fails to match germline, which may point to a read error.

The CDR3 contains 19 residues. Looked up from germline, CDR1 is SSHAT and CDR2 is FNYEAQ (reference sequence). The data were produced by immunoSEQ multiplex PCR, yet TCRdb's version contains in-frame clones alone and is incomplete. The repertoire has roughly 270,000 clones, more than 75% of them found once; the top ten carry approximately 0.88%. General study findings and limits: Among TCR beta chains, those listed as cytomegalovirus-associated numbered roughly 150. In vitro assays verified that three CMV-associated chains recognized CMV antigens specifically.

The sample consisted of PBMCs. This chain connects TRBV7-7 to TRBJ2-1; 12 bases align to TRBD2. The origin of this receptor is a young woman in good health and CMV-seronegative. Here the CDR3 DNA reads TGTGCTAGCAGCTTGCCGGCTAGCGGGAGGGCCTTAGTCGGTAATGAGCAGTTCTTC. It encodes CASSLPASGRALVGNEQFF.